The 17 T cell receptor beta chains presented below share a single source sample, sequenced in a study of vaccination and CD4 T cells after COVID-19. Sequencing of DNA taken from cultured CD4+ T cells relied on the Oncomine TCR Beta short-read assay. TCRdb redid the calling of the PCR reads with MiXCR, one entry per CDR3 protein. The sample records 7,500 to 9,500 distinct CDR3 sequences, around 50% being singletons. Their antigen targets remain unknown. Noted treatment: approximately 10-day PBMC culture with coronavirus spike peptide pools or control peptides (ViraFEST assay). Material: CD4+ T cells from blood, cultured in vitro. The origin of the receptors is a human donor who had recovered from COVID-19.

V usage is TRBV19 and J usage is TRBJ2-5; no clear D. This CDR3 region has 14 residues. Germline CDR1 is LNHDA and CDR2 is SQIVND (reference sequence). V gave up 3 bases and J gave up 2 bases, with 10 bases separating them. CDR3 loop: CASSIGPVQETQYF. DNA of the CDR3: TGTGCCAGTAGTATTGGTCCAGTACAAGAGACCCAGTACTTC.

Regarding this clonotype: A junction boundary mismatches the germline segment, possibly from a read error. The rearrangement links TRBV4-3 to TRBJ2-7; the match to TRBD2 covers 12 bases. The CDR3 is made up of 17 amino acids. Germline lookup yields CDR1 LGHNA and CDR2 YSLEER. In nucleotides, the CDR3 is TGCGCCAGCAGCCAATCCCTGGGGACTAGCGGGTCCTACAAGCAGTACTTC. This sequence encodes CASSQSLGTSGSYKQYF.

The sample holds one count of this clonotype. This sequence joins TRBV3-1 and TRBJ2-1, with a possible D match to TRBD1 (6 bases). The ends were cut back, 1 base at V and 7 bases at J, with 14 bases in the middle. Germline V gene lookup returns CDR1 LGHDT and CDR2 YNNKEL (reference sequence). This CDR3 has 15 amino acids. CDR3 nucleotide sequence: TGTGCCAGCAGCCAAGGATATGGGGGCGCGAATGAGCAGTTCTTC. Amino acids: CASSQGYGGANEQFF.

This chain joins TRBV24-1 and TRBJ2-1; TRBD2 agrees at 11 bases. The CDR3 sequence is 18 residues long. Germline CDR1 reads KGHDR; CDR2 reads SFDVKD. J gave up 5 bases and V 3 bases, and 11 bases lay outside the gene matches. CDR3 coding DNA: TGTGCCACCAGTGATGAACACCACTTAGCGGGAGGGAACAATGAGCAGTTCTTC. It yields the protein CATSDEHHLAGGNNEQFF.

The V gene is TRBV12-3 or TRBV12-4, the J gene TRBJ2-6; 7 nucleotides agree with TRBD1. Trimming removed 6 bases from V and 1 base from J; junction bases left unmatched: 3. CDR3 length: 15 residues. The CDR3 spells CASSLTGSGANVLTF. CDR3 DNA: TGTGCCAGCAGCTTGACAGGGTCTGGGGCCAACGTCCTGACTTTC.

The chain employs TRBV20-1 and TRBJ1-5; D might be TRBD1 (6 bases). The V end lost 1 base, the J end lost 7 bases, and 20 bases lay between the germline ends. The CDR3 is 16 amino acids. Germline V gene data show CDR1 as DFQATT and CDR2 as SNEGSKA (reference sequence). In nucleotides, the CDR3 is TGCAGTGCTAGAGGGGGCAGCACAGGGAGGGAACAGCCCCAGCATTTT. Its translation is CSARGGSTGREQPQHF.

This CDR3 is CASSLNTRHSPTF. Here the CDR3 DNA reads TGTGCCAGCAGCCTAAACACTCGACACTCGCCTACCTTC. The rearrangement links TRBV7-3 to TRBJ1-2; D unresolved. The CDR3 runs 13 residues. The germline gives CDR1 SGHTA, CDR2 FQGTGA. The V and J ends lost 5 bases and 14 bases respectively, with 21 bases between them.

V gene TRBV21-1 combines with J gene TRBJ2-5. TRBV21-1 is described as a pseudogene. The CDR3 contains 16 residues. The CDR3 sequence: CASRKIQPMPSETQYF. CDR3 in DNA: TGTGCCAGCAGGAAGATACAGCCCATGCCGTCAGAGACCCAGTACTTC.

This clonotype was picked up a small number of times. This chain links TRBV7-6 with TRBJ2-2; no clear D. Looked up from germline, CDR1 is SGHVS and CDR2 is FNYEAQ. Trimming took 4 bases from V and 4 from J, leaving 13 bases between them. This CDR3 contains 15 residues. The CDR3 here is CASSSLGQSTGELFF. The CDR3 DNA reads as TGTGCCAGCAGCTCCCTTGGGCAGAGCACCGGGGAGCTGTTTTTT.

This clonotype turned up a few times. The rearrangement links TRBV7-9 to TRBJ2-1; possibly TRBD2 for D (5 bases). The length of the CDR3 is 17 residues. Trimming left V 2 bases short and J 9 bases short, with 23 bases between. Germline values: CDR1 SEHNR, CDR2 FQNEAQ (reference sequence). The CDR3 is CASSLTPAGSPGPEQFF. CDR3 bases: TGTGCCAGCAGCTTAACCCCTGCGGGTAGTCCCGGTCCTGAGCAGTTCTTC. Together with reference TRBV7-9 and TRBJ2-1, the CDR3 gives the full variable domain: DTGVSQNPRHKITKRGQNVTFRCDPISEHNRLYWYRQTLGQGPEFLTYFQNEAQLEKSRLLSDRFSAERPKGSFSTLEIQRTEQGDSAMYLCASSLTPAGSPGPEQFFGPGTRLTVL.

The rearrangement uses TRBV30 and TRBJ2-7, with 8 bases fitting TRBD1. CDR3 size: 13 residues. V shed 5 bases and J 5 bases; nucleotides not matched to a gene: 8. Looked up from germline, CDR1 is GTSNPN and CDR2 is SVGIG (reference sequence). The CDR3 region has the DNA TGTGCCTGGGCTTGGACAGGGATCGACGAGCAGTACTTC. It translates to CAWAWTGIDEQYF.

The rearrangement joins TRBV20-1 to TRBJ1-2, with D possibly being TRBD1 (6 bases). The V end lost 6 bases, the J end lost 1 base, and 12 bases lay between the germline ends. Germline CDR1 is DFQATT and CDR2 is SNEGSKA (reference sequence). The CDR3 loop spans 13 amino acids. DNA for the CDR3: TGCAGTGCCGGACAGCGCGGTAACTATGGCTACACCTTC. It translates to CSAGQRGNYGYTF.

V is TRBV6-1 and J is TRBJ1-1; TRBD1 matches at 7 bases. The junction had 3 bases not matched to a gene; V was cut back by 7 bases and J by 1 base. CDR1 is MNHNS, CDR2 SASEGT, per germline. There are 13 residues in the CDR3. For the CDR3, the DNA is TGTGCCAGCATCCGGACAGGGAACACTGAAGCTTTCTTT. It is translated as CASIRTGNTEAFF.

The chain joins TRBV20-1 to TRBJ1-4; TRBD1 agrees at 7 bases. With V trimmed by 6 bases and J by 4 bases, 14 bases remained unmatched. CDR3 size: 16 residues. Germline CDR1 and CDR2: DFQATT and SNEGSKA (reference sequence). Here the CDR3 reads CSAPGGRGGDNEKLFF. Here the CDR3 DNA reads TGCAGTGCACCAGGGGGGAGGGGAGGTGATAATGAAAAACTGTTTTTT.

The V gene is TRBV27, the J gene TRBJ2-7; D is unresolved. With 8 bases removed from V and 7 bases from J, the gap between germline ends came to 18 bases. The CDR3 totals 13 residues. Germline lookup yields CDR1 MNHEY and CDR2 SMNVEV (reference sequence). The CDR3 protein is CASQSRLRGEQYF. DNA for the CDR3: TGTGCCAGCCAGTCTAGGCTCCGAGGTGAGCAGTACTTC.

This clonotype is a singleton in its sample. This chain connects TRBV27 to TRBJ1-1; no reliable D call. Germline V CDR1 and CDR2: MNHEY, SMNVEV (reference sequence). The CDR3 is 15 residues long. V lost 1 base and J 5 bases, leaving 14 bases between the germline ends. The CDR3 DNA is TGTGCCAGCAGTTTATTCGGGATAGCGGGAACTGAAGCTTTCTTT. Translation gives CASSLFGIAGTEAFF.

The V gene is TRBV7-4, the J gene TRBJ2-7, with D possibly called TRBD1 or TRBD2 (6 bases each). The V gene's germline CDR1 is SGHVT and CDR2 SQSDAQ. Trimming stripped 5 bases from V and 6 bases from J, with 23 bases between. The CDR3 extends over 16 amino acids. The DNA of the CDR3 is TGTGCCAGCAGCGTAGATGTAGGGGGGAGTGCAGGCGAGCAGTACTTC. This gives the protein CASSVDVGGSAGEQYF.